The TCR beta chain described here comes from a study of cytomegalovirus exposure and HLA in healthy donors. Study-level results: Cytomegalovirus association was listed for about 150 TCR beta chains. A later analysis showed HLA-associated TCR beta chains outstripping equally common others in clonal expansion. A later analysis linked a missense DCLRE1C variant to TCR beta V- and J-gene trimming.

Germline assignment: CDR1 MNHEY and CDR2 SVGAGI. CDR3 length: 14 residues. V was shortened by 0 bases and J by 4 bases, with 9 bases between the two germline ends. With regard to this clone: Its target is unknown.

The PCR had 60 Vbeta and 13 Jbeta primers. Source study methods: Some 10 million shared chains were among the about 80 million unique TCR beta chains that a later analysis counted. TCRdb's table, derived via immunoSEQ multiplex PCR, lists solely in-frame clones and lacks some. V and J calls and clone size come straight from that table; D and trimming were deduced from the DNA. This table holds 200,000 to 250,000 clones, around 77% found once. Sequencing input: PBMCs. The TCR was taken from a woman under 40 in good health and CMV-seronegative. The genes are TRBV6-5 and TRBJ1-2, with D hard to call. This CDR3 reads CASSYSGRSYGYTF. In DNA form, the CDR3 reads TGTGCCAGCAGTTACTCGGGCAGGTCCTATGGCTACACCTTC.